The 15 T cell receptor beta chains in this list originate from one sample, sequenced in a study of Ad26.COV2.S vaccination and SARS-CoV-2 variants. The method was immunoSEQ multiplex PCR; TCRdb's version includes in-frame clones alone and lacks a portion of them. The table shows approximately 340,000 clones, with 92% occurring only once. The sample was peripheral blood, taken after recovery from COVID-19. The receptors here all came from a human donor who had recovered from COVID-19.

This chain joins TRBV6-1 and TRBJ2-2; D perhaps matches TRBD2 (6 bases). Germline CDR1 is MNHNS and CDR2 is SASEGT. The CDR3 totals 16 residues. Trimming cost V 2 bases and J 2 bases, with 12 bases left between them. CDR3 in amino acids: CASSERGGVNTGELFF. The CDR3 DNA is TGTGCCAGCAGTGAACGGGGCGGGGTAAACACCGGGGAGCTGTTTTTT.

This clone was picked up one time. The J gene is TRBJ1-6, the V gene TRBV5-4; TRBD1 matches 8 bases. V was clipped by 9 bases and J by 8 bases; unmatched bases: 10. This CDR3 is built from 14 residues. CDR1 is SGHNT and CDR2 is YYREEE in the germline V gene (reference sequence). The CDR3 loop reads CATKQGVQHSPLHF. In DNA, the CDR3 is TGTGCCACCAAACAGGGGGTACAGCATTCACCCCTCCACTTT.

The count of this clone is one. The rearrangement joins TRBV2 to TRBJ2-7, with TRBD1 as a possible D gene (5 bases). V was pared by 6 bases and J by 6 bases, with 18 bases between. Germline CDR1 and CDR2: SNHLY and FYNNEI. The CDR3 contains 14 residues. This chain's CDR3 is CASRPTVNFVEQYF. CDR3 in DNA: TGTGCCAGCAGGCCGACAGTTAACTTTGTCGAGCAGTACTTC.

The genes are TRBV18 and TRBJ1-2; D is undetermined. The CDR3 sequence is 17 residues long. CDR1 is KGHSH, CDR2 LQKENI, per germline. V shed 4 bases and J shed 1 base, with 19 bases lying between them. The CDR3 loop is CASSQEAGWSFNYGYTF. The CDR3 DNA reads as TGTGCCAGCTCACAGGAGGCGGGGTGGAGCTTTAACTATGGCTACACCTTC.

The V gene is TRBV6-1, the J gene TRBJ2-3; perhaps TRBD1 as D (6 bases). This CDR3 has 18 amino acids. Germline V gene data show CDR1 as MNHNS and CDR2 as SASEGT. V gave up 0 bases and J gave up 3 bases, with 19 bases separating them. The CDR3 loop is CASSEALSGQGRTDTQYF. CDR3 in DNA: TGTGCCAGCAGTGAAGCGCTTTCCGGGCAGGGGCGGACAGATACGCAGTATTTT.

This chain connects TRBV2 to TRBJ2-7, with TRBD1 identical over 7 bases. In germline, CDR1 is SNHLY, CDR2 FYNNEI. The CDR3 is 12 residues long. V was pared by 8 bases and J by 3 bases, with 4 bases of the junction left unmatched. The DNA of the CDR3 is TGTGCCAGCCGGGACAGTTTCTACGAGCAGTACTTC. This encodes CASRDSFYEQYF.

This rearrangement joins TRBV3-1 (or the pseudogene TRBV3-2) to TRBJ2-1; no firm D call. The V gene lost 3 bases and the J gene lost 3 bases, with 9 bases spanning the gap. The CDR3 runs 14 residues. The germline gives CDR1 LGHDT, CDR2 YNNKEL (reference sequence). Written as DNA, the CDR3 is TGTGCCAGCAGCCATGGAACAAACTACAATGAGCAGTTCTTC. It is translated as CASSHGTNYNEQFF.

The chain uses TRBV7-8 and TRBJ1-1; 8 bases agree with TRBD1. The CDR3 is made up of 15 amino acids. The ends lost 4 bases at V and 4 bases at J; junction bases unmatched: 8. Germline lookup yields CDR1 SGHVS and CDR2 FQNEAQ. CDR3 nucleotides: TGTGCCAGCAGCTCACAGGGACAGGCGACCACTGAAGCTTTCTTT. Its protein product is CASSSQGQATTEAFF.

V and J are TRBV2 and TRBJ1-2, with unresolved D. V was shortened by 2 bases and J by 4 bases, with 14 bases between the two germline ends. The CDR3 is 15 amino acids. Germline loops: CDR1 SNHLY, CDR2 FYNNEI. Here the CDR3 DNA reads TGTGCCAGCAGTGAATTGGATATGGATCTCTATGGCTACACCTTC. Encoded protein: CASSELDMDLYGYTF.

V is TRBV7-2 and J is TRBJ1-1; a possible D gene is TRBD1 (6 bases). The CDR3 is 17 amino acids. Per germline, CDR1 SGHTA and CDR2 FQGNSA. Trimming left V 1 base short and J 0 bases short, with 15 bases between. The DNA for the CDR3 is TGTGCCAGCAGCTTAGTTTCAAACAGGGCTCTGAACACTGAAGCTTTCTTT. It encodes CASSLVSNRALNTEAFF.

Notes on this clone: At the DNA level, this CDR3 is encoded by other sequences in the same sample as well. The chain combines TRBV5-4 with TRBJ2-1; 8 nucleotides match TRBD1. The CDR3 sequence is 13 residues long. CDR1 SGHNT and CDR2 YYREEE come from the germline V gene (reference sequence). V trimming: 4 bases; J trimming: 6 bases; junction bases outside the gene matches: 3. As DNA, the CDR3 is TGTGCCAGCAGCCCTACAGGGGGCAATGAGCAGTTCTTC. Protein sequence: CASSPTGGNEQFF.

The chain couples TRBV4-3 to TRBJ2-2; 8 bases map to TRBD1. The CDR3 length is 16 residues. Losses at the gene ends were 0 bases for V and 2 bases for J; bases not matched to a gene: 2. In germline, CDR1 is LGHNA, CDR2 YSLEER. The chain's CDR3 is CASSQEGQANTGELFF. The CDR3 region has the DNA TGCGCCAGCAGCCAAGAGGGACAGGCTAACACCGGGGAGCTGTTTTTT.

The chain recombines TRBV7-2 with TRBJ2-3, with a tentative D call TRBD1 (6 bases). The CDR3 has 14 residues. Trimming removed 5 bases at V and 2 bases at J, with 11 bases between. Germline loops: CDR1 SGHTA, CDR2 FQGNSA. The CDR3 sequence: CASSRTGYTDTQYF. CDR3 DNA: TGTGCCAGCAGCCGTACAGGGTACACAGATACGCAGTATTTT.

CDR3 sequence (DNA): TGTGCCAGCAGCTTAGACGGGACAGAAGATGAAAAACTGTTTTTT. This encodes CASSLDGTEDEKLFF. The gene calls are TRBV11-3 and TRBJ1-4; 7 positions agree with TRBD1. Germline values: CDR1 SGHNT, CDR2 YENEEA. The trim removed 0 bases at V and 6 bases at J, leaving 4 bases unmatched. This CDR3 has 15 amino acids. Based on the CDR3 plus reference TRBV11-3 and TRBJ1-4, the full variable domain is EAGVVQSPRYKIIEKKQPVAFWCNPISGHNTLYWYLQNLGQGPELLIRYENEEAVDDSQLPKDRFSAERLKGVDSTLKIQPAELGDSAVYLCASSLDGTEDEKLFFGSGTQLSVL.

Note on this clone: The identical CDR3 is also encoded by other nucleotide sequences in the sample. The chain links TRBV19 to TRBJ1-5; D unclear. With 6 bases removed from V and 1 base from J, the gap between germline ends came to 13 bases. The CDR3 consists of 15 residues. Germline CDR1 LNHDA, CDR2 SQIVND (reference sequence). DNA for the CDR3: TGTGCCAGTAGGACGGGCCAAGGAAGCAATCAGCCCCAGCATTTT. Protein sequence: CASRTGQGSNQPQHF.